This paragraph covers one T cell receptor (beta chain) sequence. The data were taken from a study of blood T cells in healthy people across ages. There are 16 residues in the CDR3. CDR1 and CDR2 from the germline V gene are SGHRS and YFSETQ. Trimming took 0 bases from V and 3 from J; bases not matched to a gene: 7. A sample-barcoded 5' primer and a J-beta primer mix were used in a second PCR of about 7 to 12 cycles. MiXCR, applied by TCRdb to the 5' RACE reads, yields one record per CDR3 protein. The repertoire consists of around 1,500,000 distinct CDR3 sequences, with 28% occurring once and the leading ten covering 7% to 9%.

V is TRBV5-1 and J is TRBJ2-7, with 9 bases aligning to TRBD1. This TCR came from a woman aged 30 to 39 in good health. Sequencing was carried out using blood. The DNA for the CDR3 is TGCGCCAGCAGCTTGGATCCGGGACAGGGTGGCTACGAGCAGTACTTC. The encoded protein is CASSLDPGQGGYEQYF.